This T cell receptor (beta chain) is from a study of blood T cell repertoires in COVID-19. In the study overall: The United States, Italy and Spain provided the acute and convalescent COVID-19 samples. PBMCs, B-cell-depleted T cells, or T cells were the source of the cDNA or gDNA that made up the material.

Original processing methods: Amplification with reference gene primers provided the estimates of nucleated cell counts. Profiled with immunoSEQ multiplex PCR; TCRdb holds only in-frame clones, not every one. V, J and clone size are taken as reported in that table, and D and trimming were inferred from the DNA itself. Among about 99,000 clones listed, 75% to 85% were seen once. This clone was seen ten or more times. A junction end diverges from the germline sequence, so it may reflect a read error. Germline values: CDR1 SGHRS, CDR2 YFSETQ. This CDR3 is built from 15 residues. The chain is built from TRBV5-1 and TRBJ2-7; TRBD1 aligns across 8 bases. Sequences were obtained from peripheral blood. The source of this sequence is a woman of 80 years or more with active or convalescent COVID-19. The CDR3 loop is CASSLTWDRFDEQYF. The CDR3 DNA reads TGTGCCAGCAGCTTGACTTGGGACAGGTTCGACGAGCAGTACTTC.